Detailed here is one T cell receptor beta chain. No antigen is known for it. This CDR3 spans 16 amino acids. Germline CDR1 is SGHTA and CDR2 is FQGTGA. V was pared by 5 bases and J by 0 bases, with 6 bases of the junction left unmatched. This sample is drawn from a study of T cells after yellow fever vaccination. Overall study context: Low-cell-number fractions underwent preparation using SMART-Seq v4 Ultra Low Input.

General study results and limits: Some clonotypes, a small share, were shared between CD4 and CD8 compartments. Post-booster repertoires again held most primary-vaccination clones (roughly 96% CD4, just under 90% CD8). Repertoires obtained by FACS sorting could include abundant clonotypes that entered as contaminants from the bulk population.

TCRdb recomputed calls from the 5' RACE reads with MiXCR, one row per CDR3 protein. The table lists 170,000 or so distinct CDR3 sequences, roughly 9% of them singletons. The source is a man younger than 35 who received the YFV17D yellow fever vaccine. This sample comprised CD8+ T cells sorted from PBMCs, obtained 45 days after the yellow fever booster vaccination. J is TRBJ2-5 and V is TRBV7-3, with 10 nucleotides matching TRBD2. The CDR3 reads CASSPGLAEYQETQYF. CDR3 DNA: TGTGCCAGCAGCCCCGGACTAGCGGAGTACCAAGAGACCCAGTACTTC.